This record concerns one T cell receptor beta chain sequence. The protocol was immunoSEQ multiplex PCR, while the TCRdb copy is restricted to in-frame clones and leaves out a portion. The profile shows more than 65,000 clones, 84% of them singletons. This CDR3 is built from 14 residues. Deletions cut 4 bases from V and 6 bases from J, with 12 bases between. Germline lookup yields CDR1 ENHRY and CDR2 SYGVKD. These data belong to a study of OX40 agonist ivuxolimab in advanced cancers. For the study at large: One hepatocellular carcinoma and a couple of cutaneous melanoma patients partially responded.

Enrollment shut out patients with autoimmune disease history or systemic immunosuppression. V is TRBV10-3 and J is TRBJ2-2; D unclear. The source is an adult with an advanced solid tumor such as melanoma, head and neck, liver or kidney cancer. Source: CD4+ or CD8+ T cells sorted from blood, taken in a trial of the OX40 agonist ivuxolimab. The CDR3 region has the DNA TGTGCCATCAGTGGGGAACGGGTCGCCGGGGAGCTGTTTTTT. It yields the protein CAISGERVAGELFF.